The source of this TCR beta chain is a study of CD8+ T cells in alopecia areata. Study background: Treated patients received oral tofacitinib, 5 to 10 mg twice daily. Affected scalp percentage gauged treated patients' severity.

Concerning this clone itself: The antigen is not known.

Notes on the study in general: Many expanded lesional clones remained in scalp and blood on tofacitinib.

V dropped 2 bases and J dropped 0 bases, with 12 bases sitting between them. Per the germline V gene, CDR1 is SGHTA and CDR2 is FQGNSA. This CDR3 contains 16 residues. Treatment indicated: oral pan-JAK inhibitor, 5-10 mg twice daily. From PBMCs, CD4+ and CD8+ T cells were sorted. Sequencing relied on a cDNA template that was reverse transcribed from extracted RNA. The method was immunoSEQ multiplex PCR; TCRdb's version includes in-frame clones alone and lacks a portion of them. The repertoire holds around 100,000 clones, under 90% seen once, with over 8.5% in the top ten. The TCR was taken from a human donor with alopecia areata. The V gene is TRBV7-2, the J gene TRBJ2-3; no definite D call. Source: CD8+ T cells sorted from blood, taken around week 34, from a patient treated with tofacitinib. CDR3 sequence (DNA): TGTGCCAGCAGCTTAAACCACCGGGCTAGCACAGATACGCAGTATTTT. It yields the protein CASSLNHRASTDTQYF.